The clone carrying this T cell receptor beta chain was observed many times. This CDR3 is built from 15 residues. Trimming removed 4 bases from V and 6 bases from J; junction bases left unmatched: 10. Germline values: CDR1 DFQATT, CDR2 SNEGSKA (reference sequence). TCRdb ran MiXCR on the 5' RACE reads and lists one entry per CDR3 protein. The sample yields a few hundred thousand distinct CDR3 sequences, around 4.4% seen once. The data originate from a study of T cells after yellow fever vaccination. Specimen: PBMCs, collected 15 days after the yellow fever booster vaccination. This TCR was sampled from a man aged 18 to 35 who received the YFV17D yellow fever vaccine. The chain couples TRBV20-1 to TRBJ1-5; 9 bases match TRBD1. CDR3 nucleotide sequence: TGCAGTGCTAAAATCCGGGACAGGGCCGTTCAGCCCCAGCATTTT. As protein: CSAKIRDRAVQPQHF.